This T cell receptor (beta chain) was identified in a study of OX40 agonist ivuxolimab in advanced cancers. On the study more broadly: An anti-OX40 (CD134) antibody with agonistic activity, ivuxolimab, was administered to patients. Of the patients, three showed partial responses, one with hepatocellular carcinoma and two with cutaneous melanoma. Whole-study results and caveats: Among T cells, CD8+ cells averaged more expanded clones than CD4+ cells. It was also the case that some nonresponders had low normalized T-cell clonal expansion.

The repertoire was sequenced with immunoSEQ multiplex PCR; TCRdb's copy has only in-frame clones and lacks some. This sample has about 69,000 clones, with about nine tenths found just once. Germline values: CDR1 SGHNT, CDR2 YYREEE (reference sequence). The V end was cut by 0 bases, the J end by 0 bases, with 6 bases between. The CDR3 runs 14 residues. In the case of this clone: As yet, its antigen is unknown.

The TCR was taken from an adult with an advanced solid tumor such as melanoma, head and neck, liver or kidney cancer. The material sequenced was CD4+ or CD8+ T cells sorted from blood, taken in a trial of the OX40 agonist ivuxolimab. The V call is TRBV5-4, the J call TRBJ2-5, with D possibly TRBD2 on 5 matching bases. CDR3 DNA sequence: TGTGCCAGCAGCTTGGCCGGGAACCAAGAGACCCAGTACTTC. Amino acid sequence: CASSLAGNQETQYF. Based on the CDR3 plus reference TRBV5-4 and TRBJ2-5, the full variable domain is ETGVTQSPTHLIKTRGQQVTLRCSSQSGHNTVSWYQQALGQGPQFIFQYYREEENGRGNFPPRFSGLQFPNYSSELNVNALELDDSALYLCASSLAGNQETQYFGPGTRLLVL.